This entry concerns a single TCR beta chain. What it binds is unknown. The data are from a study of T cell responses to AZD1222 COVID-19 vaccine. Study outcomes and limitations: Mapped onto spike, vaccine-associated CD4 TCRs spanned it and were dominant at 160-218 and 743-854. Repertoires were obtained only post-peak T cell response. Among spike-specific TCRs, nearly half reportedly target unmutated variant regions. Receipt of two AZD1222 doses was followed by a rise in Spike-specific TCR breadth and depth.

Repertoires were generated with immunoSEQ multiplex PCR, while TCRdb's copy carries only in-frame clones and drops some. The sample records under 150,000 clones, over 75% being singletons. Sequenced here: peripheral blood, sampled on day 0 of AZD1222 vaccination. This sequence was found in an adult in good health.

As DNA, the CDR3 is TGTGCCAGCAGCTTCTCTAGCGGGAGGGGAATCGGTGAGCAGTTCTTC. It translates to CASSFSSGRGIGEQFF. This rearrangement joins TRBV7-2 to TRBJ2-1; 12 bases are a match to TRBD2. The CDR3 has 16 residues. Germline V gene lookup returns CDR1 SGHTA and CDR2 FQGNSA. The V segment lost 3 bases and the J segment 9 bases; nucleotides outside the gene matches: 9.